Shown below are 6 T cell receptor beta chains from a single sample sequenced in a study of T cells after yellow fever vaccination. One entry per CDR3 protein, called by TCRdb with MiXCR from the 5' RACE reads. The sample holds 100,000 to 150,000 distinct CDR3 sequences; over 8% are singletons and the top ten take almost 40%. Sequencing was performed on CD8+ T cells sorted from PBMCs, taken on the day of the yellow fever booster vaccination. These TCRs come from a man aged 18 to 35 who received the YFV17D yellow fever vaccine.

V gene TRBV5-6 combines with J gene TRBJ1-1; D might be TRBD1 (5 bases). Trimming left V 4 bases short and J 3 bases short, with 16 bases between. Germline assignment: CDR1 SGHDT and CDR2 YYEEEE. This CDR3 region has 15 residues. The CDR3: CASSGDGRRYTEAFF. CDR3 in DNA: TGTGCCAGCAGCGGGGACGGGAGGCGATACACTGAAGCTTTCTTT. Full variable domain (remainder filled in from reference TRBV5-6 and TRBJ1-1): DAGVTQSPTHLIKTRGQQVTLRCSPKSGHDTVSWYQQALGQGPQFIFQYYEEEERQRGNFPDRFSGHQFPNYSSELNVNALLLGDSALYLCASSGDGRRYTEAFFGQGTRLTVV.

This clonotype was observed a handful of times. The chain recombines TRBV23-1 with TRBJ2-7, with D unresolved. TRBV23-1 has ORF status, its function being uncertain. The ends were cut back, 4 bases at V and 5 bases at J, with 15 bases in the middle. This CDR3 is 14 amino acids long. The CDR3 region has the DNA TGCGCCAGCAGTCCCCGCCTGGGTTCGGACGAGCAGTACGTC. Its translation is CASSPRLGSDEQYV.

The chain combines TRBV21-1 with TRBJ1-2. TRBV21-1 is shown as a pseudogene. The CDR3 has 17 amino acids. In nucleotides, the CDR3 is TGTGCCAGCAGGGGCCAGCAGCAAAGGACAGATAACTATGGCTACACCTTC. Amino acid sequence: CASRGQQQRTDNYGYTF.

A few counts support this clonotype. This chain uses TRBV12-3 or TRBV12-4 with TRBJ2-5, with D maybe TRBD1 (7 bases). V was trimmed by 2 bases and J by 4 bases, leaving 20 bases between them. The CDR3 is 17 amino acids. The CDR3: CASSLKLSGGGAETQYF. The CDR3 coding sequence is TGTGCCAGCAGTTTAAAACTTTCTGGAGGGGGCGCAGAGACCCAGTACTTC.

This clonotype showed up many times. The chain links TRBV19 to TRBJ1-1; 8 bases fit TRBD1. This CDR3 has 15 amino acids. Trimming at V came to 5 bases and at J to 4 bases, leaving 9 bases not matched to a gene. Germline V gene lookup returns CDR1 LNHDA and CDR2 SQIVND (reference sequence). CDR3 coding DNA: TGTGCCAGTAGTGCGCCCAGGGGGCCGGCCACTGAAGCTTTCTTT. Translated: CASSAPRGPATEAFF.

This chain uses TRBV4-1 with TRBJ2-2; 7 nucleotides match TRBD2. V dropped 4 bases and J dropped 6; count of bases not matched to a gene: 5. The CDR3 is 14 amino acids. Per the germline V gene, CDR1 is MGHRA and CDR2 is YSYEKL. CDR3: CASSRGGGPGELFF. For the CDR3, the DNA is TGCGCCAGCAGCCGGGGGGGTGGACCCGGGGAGCTGTTTTTT.